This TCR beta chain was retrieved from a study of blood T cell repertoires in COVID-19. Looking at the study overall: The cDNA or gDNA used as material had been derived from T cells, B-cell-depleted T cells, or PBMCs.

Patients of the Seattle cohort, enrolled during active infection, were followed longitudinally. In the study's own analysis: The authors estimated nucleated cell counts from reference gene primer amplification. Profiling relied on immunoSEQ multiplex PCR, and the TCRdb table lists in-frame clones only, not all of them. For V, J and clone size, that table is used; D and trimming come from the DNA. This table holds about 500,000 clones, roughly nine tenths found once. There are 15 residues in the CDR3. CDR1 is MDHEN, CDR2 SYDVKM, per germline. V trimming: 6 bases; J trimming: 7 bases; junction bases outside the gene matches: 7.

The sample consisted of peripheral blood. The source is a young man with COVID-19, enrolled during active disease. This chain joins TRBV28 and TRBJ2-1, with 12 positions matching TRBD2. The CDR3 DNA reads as TGTGCCAGCAGCCTTACTAGCGGGAGGTCGAATGAGCAGTTCTTC. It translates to CASSLTSGRSNEQFF.